These 14 T cell receptor beta chains came from one sample sequenced in a study of regulatory T cells in long-lasting Graves disease. Time point meaning: newly diagnosed GD, antithyroid drugs for less than 3 months. With RNA extracted from PBMCs as input, the TCR library was made. With iRepertoire HTBI primers and Arm-PCR of CDR3 regions, TCR beta libraries were built. TCRdb passed the multiplex PCR reads through MiXCR, listing each CDR3 protein once. The sample carries roughly 610,000 distinct CDR3 sequences, approximately 15% recorded once. The data were also submitted as part of a second study, on T cells in Graves' hyperthyroidism and ophthalmopathy.

The sequences come from peripheral blood mononuclear cells (PBMCs), collected at new diagnosis, from a patient treated with antithyroid drugs. The receptor set was obtained from a woman in her twenties or thirties with Graves disease.

The chain combines TRBV5-1 with TRBJ2-3; a weak D match, TRBD2 (5 bases). The germline V and J ends were trimmed by 4 bases and 4 bases, with 13 bases remaining between them. This CDR3 is 14 amino acids long. Germline V gene data show CDR1 as SGHRS and CDR2 as YFSETQ. CDR3 region: CASSNLAGADTQYF. In nucleotides, the CDR3 is TGCGCCAGCAGCAACCTAGCAGGAGCAGATACGCAGTATTTT. Full variable domain (rest looked up from reference TRBV5-1 and TRBJ2-3): KAGVTQTPRYLIKTRGQQVTLSCSPISGHRSVSWYQQTPGQGLQFLFEYFSETQRNKGNFPGRFSGRQFSNSRSEMNVSTLELGDSALYLCASSNLAGADTQYFGPGTRLTVL.

In DNA form, the CDR3 reads TGCGCCAGCAGCTTTTTGGAAGCGGCGAACACCGGGGAGCTGTTTTTT. Its protein product is CASSFLEAANTGELFF. The chain joins TRBV5-1 to TRBJ2-2; D possibly corresponds to TRBD2 (5 bases). From germline, CDR1 is SGHRS and CDR2 YFSETQ. Trimming shortened V by 2 bases and J by 0 bases, and 11 bases separated the two germline ends. The CDR3 consists of 16 residues.

J is TRBJ1-1 and V is TRBV7-3; D gene uncertain. Germline V gene data show CDR1 as SGHTA and CDR2 as FQGTGA. Trimming cost V 5 bases and J 0 bases, with 13 bases left between them. This CDR3 has 15 residues. CDR3 nucleotides: TGTGCCAGCAGCCTACATTTGGGCATGAACACTGAAGCTTTCTTT. Protein product: CASSLHLGMNTEAFF.

This clonotype was observed many times. The chain combines TRBV20-1 with TRBJ1-5; TRBD1 is a possible D gene (5 bases). V lost 6 bases, J lost 5 bases, and 17 bases lay in between. The germline CDR1 and CDR2 sequences are DFQATT and SNEGSKA (reference sequence). There are 14 residues in the CDR3. CDR3 in DNA: TGCAGTGCAAGGTCCTCGGGGCCGTATCAGCCCCAGCATTTT. This gives the protein CSARSSGPYQPQHF.

This clonotype was picked up many times. The V gene is TRBV3-1, the J gene TRBJ2-7, with 7 bases fitting TRBD1. Germline-derived CDR1 and CDR2 are LGHDT and YNNKEL (reference sequence). Trimming took 1 base from V and 3 from J; bases not matched to a gene: 6. There are 15 residues in the CDR3. The CDR3 DNA sequence: TGTGCCAGCAGCCAAGCGACAGGGTTTGTCTACGAGCAGTACTTC. Translating gives CASSQATGFVYEQYF.

A remark on this clonotype: Because the CDR3's place on the DNA is in doubt, the DNA is left out and the CDR3 is given as listed by TCRdb. The chain joins TRBV5-1 to TRBJ2-7; TRBD1 is taken as the D call from the table, unchecked against the DNA. Per the germline V gene, CDR1 is SGHRS and CDR2 is YFSETQ. Ends included, the CDR3 has 18 residues. The CDR3 spells CASSLVGQGAPIAYEQHF.

This clonotype was observed many times. This rearrangement joins TRBV20-1 to TRBJ2-7; 12 nucleotides agree with TRBD2. From germline, CDR1 is DFQATT and CDR2 SNEGSKA (reference sequence). After removal of 0 bases from V and 2 bases from J, the junction contained 5 bases not matched to a gene. The CDR3 consists of 16 residues. The CDR3 DNA follows: TGCAGTGCTAGAGATAGAGGACTAGCGGGAACCTACGAGCAGTACTTC. Amino acid sequence: CSARDRGLAGTYEQYF.

This clonotype has ten or more counts. The genes are TRBV28 and TRBJ2-5; D is undetermined. With 2 bases removed from V and 9 bases from J, the gap between germline ends came to 16 bases. The germline gives CDR1 MDHEN, CDR2 SYDVKM. This CDR3 has 14 amino acids. The CDR3 sequence is CASSLPDPIIAQYF. The DNA for the CDR3 is TGTGCCAGCAGTTTACCGGACCCAATTATAGCCCAGTACTTC.

The V and J genes are TRBV5-6 and TRBJ2-7; no clear D gene. CDR1 and CDR2 from the germline V gene are SGHDT and YYEEEE. V shed 7 bases and J shed 7 bases, with 15 bases lying between them. CDR3 size: 12 residues. The chain's CDR3 is CASLYLDGEQYF. The CDR3 DNA follows: TGTGCCAGCCTATATCTTGATGGAGAGCAGTACTTC.

This clonotype was seen a few times. V usage is TRBV6-1 and J usage is TRBJ2-7; the D is unclear. Germline V gene sequence: CDR1 MNHNS, CDR2 SASEGT. The CDR3 is 13 amino acids. V was cut by 4 bases and J by 6 bases, with 13 bases left in between. The CDR3 DNA is TGTGCCAGCAGTGTCCTTGTAGTAAGCGAGCAGTACTTC. Translating it yields CASSVLVVSEQYF.

In its sample, this clonotype was seen many times. V is TRBV28 and J is TRBJ2-7; D may be TRBD1 (6 bases). The V gene lost 4 bases and the J gene lost 3 bases, with 19 bases spanning the gap. This CDR3 is 16 amino acids long. Germline V gives CDR1 MDHEN, CDR2 SYDVKM. CDR3 DNA: TGTGCCAGCAGTTCAGGGGTCAGATTACTAGTCTACGAGCAGTACTTC. It encodes CASSSGVRLLVYEQYF.

In its sample, this clonotype was seen a few times. The gene calls are TRBV2 and TRBJ2-1; TRBD2 matches at 12 bases. Germline V gene sequence: CDR1 SNHLY, CDR2 FYNNEI. V shed 6 bases and J 8 bases; nucleotides not matched to a gene: 5. The CDR3 totals 14 residues. CDR3 amino acids: CASRGLAGNDEQFF. The CDR3 region has the DNA TGTGCCAGCAGGGGACTAGCGGGTAACGATGAGCAGTTCTTC. Full variable domain (outside the CDR3, taken from reference TRBV2 and TRBJ2-1): EPEVTQTPSHQVTQMGQEVILRCVPISNHLYFYWYRQILGQKVEFLVSFYNNEISEKSEIFDDQFSVERPDGSNFTLKIRSTKLEDSAMYFCASRGLAGNDEQFFGPGTRLTVL.

The CDR3 nucleotides are TGTGCCAGCAGTGAACCCTGGGGAGGGACCCAGTACTTC. Translating it yields CASSEPWGGTQYF. V usage is TRBV25-1 and J usage is TRBJ2-5; tentatively, D is TRBD2 (6 bases). The CDR3 is 13 amino acids. V lost 2 bases to trimming and J lost 7 bases, with 11 bases between them. In germline, CDR1 is MGHDK, CDR2 SYGVNS. The full variable domain, its missing parts supplied by reference TRBV25-1 and TRBJ2-5, is EADIYQTPRYLVIGTGKKITLECSQTMGHDKMYWYQQDPGMELHLIHYSYGVNSTEKGDLSSESTVSRIRTEHFPLTLESARPSHTSQYLCASSEPWGGTQYFGPGTRLLVL.

This clonotype showed up many times. The chain couples TRBV2 to TRBJ1-1; D is uncertain. CDR1 and CDR2 from the germline V gene are SNHLY and FYNNEI. V was pared by 5 bases and J by 3 bases, with 7 bases between. The CDR3 covers 12 residues. CDR3 sequence reads: CASSYPDTEAFF. The CDR3, as DNA: TGTGCCAGCAGTTACCCCGACACTGAAGCTTTCTTT.